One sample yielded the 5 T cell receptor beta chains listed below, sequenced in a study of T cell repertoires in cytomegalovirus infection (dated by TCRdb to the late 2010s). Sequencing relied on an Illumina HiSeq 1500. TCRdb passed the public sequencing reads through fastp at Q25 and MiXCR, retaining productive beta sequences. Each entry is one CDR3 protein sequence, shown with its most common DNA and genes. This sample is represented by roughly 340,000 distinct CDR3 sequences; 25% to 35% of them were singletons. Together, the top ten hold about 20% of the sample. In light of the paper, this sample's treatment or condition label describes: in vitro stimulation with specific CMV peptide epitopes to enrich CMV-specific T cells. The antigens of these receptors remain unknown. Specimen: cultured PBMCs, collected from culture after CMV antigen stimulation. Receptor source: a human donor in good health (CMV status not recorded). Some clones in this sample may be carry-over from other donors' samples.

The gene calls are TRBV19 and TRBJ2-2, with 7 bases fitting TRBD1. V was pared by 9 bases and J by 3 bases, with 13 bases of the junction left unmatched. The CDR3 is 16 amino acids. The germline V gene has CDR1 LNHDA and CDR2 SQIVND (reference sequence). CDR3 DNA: TGTGCCAGCCTAAGTATCGGACAGGAATACACCGGGGAGCTGTTTTTT. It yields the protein CASLSIGQEYTGELFF.

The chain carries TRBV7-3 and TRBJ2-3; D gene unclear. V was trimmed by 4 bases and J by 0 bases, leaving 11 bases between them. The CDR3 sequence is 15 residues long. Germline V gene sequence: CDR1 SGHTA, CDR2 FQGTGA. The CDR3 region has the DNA TGTGCCAGCAGCTCCCCCTCCGACAGCACAGATACGCAGTATTTT. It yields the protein CASSSPSDSTDTQYF.

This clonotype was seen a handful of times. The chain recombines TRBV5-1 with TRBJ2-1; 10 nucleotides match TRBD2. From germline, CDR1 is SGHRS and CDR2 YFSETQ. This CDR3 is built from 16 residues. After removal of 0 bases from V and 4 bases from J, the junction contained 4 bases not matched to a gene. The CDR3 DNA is TGCGCCAGCAGCTTGGGCGGGACTAGCGCGTACAATGAGCAGTTCTTC. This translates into CASSLGGTSAYNEQFF.

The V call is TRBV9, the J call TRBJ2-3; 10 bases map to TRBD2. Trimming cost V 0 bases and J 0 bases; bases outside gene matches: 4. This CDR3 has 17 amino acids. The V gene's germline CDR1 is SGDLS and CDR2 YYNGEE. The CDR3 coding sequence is TGTGCCAGCAGCGTAGGAGTAGCGGGAGGAAGCACAGATACGCAGTATTTT. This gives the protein CASSVGVAGGSTDTQYF.

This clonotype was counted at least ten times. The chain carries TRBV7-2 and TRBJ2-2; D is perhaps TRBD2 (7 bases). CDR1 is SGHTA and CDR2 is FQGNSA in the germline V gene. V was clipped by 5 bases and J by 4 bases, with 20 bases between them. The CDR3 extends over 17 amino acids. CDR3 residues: CASSLVGGGGATGELFF. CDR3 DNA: TGTGCCAGCAGCCTGGTGGGGGGTGGGGGGGCCACCGGGGAGCTGTTTTTT.